The 14 T cell receptor beta chains below were found in one sample sequenced in a study of tumor-infiltrating lymphocytes in oesophageal squamous cell carcinoma. TCRdb ran MiXCR on the PCR reads and lists one entry per CDR3 protein. The sample holds about 24,000 distinct CDR3 sequences; around 40% are singletons and the top ten take around 23%. Sequencing input: esophageal tumor tissue. The origin of the receptors is a male donor with esophageal squamous cell carcinoma.

This clonotype was found once. V is TRBV3-1 and J is TRBJ1-1; 14 bases match TRBD2. Gene TRBJ2-7 matches the end of the DNA better, so the J call may be wrong. This CDR3 region has 16 residues. In germline, CDR1 is LGHDT, CDR2 YNNKEL (reference sequence). The chain's CDR3 is CASSPLAGTSGREQYF. Written as DNA, the CDR3 is TGTGCCAGCAGCCCCCTAGCCGGGACTAGCGGGAGAGAGCAGTACTTC.

This chain links TRBV7-8 with TRBJ2-6; D uncertain. The end of the DNA aligns better with TRBJ2-1, so the J call may be wrong. Germline assignment: CDR1 SGHVS and CDR2 FQNEAQ. This CDR3 spans 14 amino acids. As DNA, the CDR3 is TGTGCCAGCATCCCAATGCGAGAAAACAATGAGCAGTTCTTC. Protein: CASIPMRENNEQFF.

This rearrangement joins TRBV12-3 or TRBV12-4 to TRBJ2-3, with D uncertain. The J call is doubtful: the DNA matches TRBJ2-7 better. The CDR3 extends over 15 amino acids. The CDR3 region is CASSFALRSSYEQYF. DNA for the CDR3: TGTGCCAGCAGTTTTGCTCTACGGAGCTCCTACGAGCAGTACTTC.

This clonotype occurred many times. J is TRBJ2-7 and V is TRBV10-2; TRBD1 aligns across 7 bases. Germline V gives CDR1 WSHSY, CDR2 SAAADI. Losses at the gene ends were 7 bases for V and 1 base for J; bases not matched to a gene: 7. The CDR3 sequence is 14 residues long. CDR3 residues: CASTTGAYSYEQYF. The CDR3 DNA follows: TGCGCCAGCACCACAGGGGCCTATTCCTACGAGCAGTACTTC.

This clonotype came up many times. The chain employs TRBV7-9 and TRBJ1-4; D is undetermined. Germline CDR1 is SEHNR and CDR2 is FQNEAQ (reference sequence). The CDR3 has 15 residues. The germline V and J ends were trimmed by 5 bases and 0 bases, with 10 bases remaining between them. Written as DNA, the CDR3 is TGTGCCAGCAGCCTTCGAGATGCAACTAATGAAAAACTGTTTTTT. The encoded protein is CASSLRDATNEKLFF.

This chain connects TRBV6-4 to TRBJ1-1, with D hard to call. The germline V and J ends were trimmed by 4 bases and 2 bases, with 8 bases remaining between them. Germline-derived CDR1 and CDR2 are MRHNA and SNTAGT. The CDR3 totals 13 residues. CDR3 loop: CASSAQINTEAFF. As DNA, the CDR3 is TGTGCCAGCAGTGCCCAGATTAACACTGAAGCTTTCTTT.

There are a few counts of this clonotype. Possible read error: a much larger clone is one base away. The chain is built from TRBV5-8 and TRBJ2-5; TRBD2 agrees at 8 bases. Germline lookup yields CDR1 SGHTS and CDR2 YDEGEE. Unmatched junction bases numbered 9, after V lost 3 bases and J lost 11 bases. The CDR3 sequence is 13 residues long. Written as DNA, the CDR3 is TGTGCCAGCAGCTCCCGGACTAGCAATGAGCAGTACTTC. Translated: CASSSRTSNEQYF.

This clonotype was recorded many times. The chain recombines TRBV24-1 with TRBJ2-2, with D maybe TRBD2 (7 bases). V was shortened by 9 bases and J by 1 base, with 14 bases between the two germline ends. Germline V gene lookup returns CDR1 KGHDR and CDR2 SFDVKD. The CDR3 length is 15 residues. CDR3 protein: CATGMGGLNTGELFF. In DNA, the CDR3 is TGTGCCACCGGCATGGGGGGGCTGAACACCGGGGAGCTGTTTTTT.

This clonotype was seen only once. The genes are TRBV28 and TRBJ2-1; D remains unclear. CDR1 and CDR2 from the germline V gene are MDHEN and SYDVKM. V was shortened by 6 bases and J by 1 base, with 10 bases between the two germline ends. The CDR3 extends over 14 amino acids. The chain's CDR3 is CASSPSGSYNEQFF. The CDR3 nucleotides read TGTGCCAGCAGCCCGTCCGGGTCCTACAATGAGCAGTTCTTC.

A few counts support this clonotype. V and J are TRBV7-2 and TRBJ2-4; D is uncertain. The J call is uncertain, as TRBJ2-1 better fits the DNA end. CDR1 and CDR2 (germline): SGHTA, FQGNSA. The CDR3 totals 13 residues. CDR3 sequence reads: CASSPGGPNEQFF. DNA of the CDR3: TGTGCCAGCAGCCCAGGTGGGCCTAATGAGCAGTTCTTC.

A remark on this clonotype: This CDR3 is missing its conserved last phenylalanine or tryptophan, likely due to a read error. The limits of the CDR3 on the DNA are not certain, so only TCRdb's listed CDR3 is given. The chain joins TRBV7-8 to TRBJ2-1. Germline CDR1 is SGHVS and CDR2 is FQNEAQ. The CDR3 length equals 16 residues, ends included. CDR3 amino acids: CASSLSNSGYGYTFGS.

The rearrangement joins TRBV16 to TRBJ1-1, with a weak D call TRBD1 (5 bases). The V gene's germline CDR1 is KGHSY and CDR2 FQNENV. Trimming cost V 4 bases and J 0 bases, with 12 bases left between them. The CDR3 extends over 15 amino acids. CDR3 amino acids: CASSPQRQMNTEAFF. DNA for the CDR3: TGTGCCAGCAGCCCTCAACGACAGATGAACACTGAAGCTTTCTTT.

This chain joins TRBV7-2 and TRBJ2-1; 9 nucleotides align to TRBD2. With 5 bases clipped from V and 7 bases from J, the junction kept 6 bases outside the gene matches. This CDR3 comprises 14 residues. CDR1 and CDR2 from the germline V gene are SGHTA and FQGNSA. DNA for the CDR3: TGTGCCAGCAGCCCCGGACTAGCGCGGAATGAGCAGTTCTTC. Translated, it gives CASSPGLARNEQFF. The full variable domain, completed using reference TRBV7-2 and TRBJ2-1, is GAGVSQSPSNKVTEKGKDVELRCDPISGHTALYWYRQSLGQGLEFLIYFQGNSAPDKSGLPSDRFSAERTGGSVSTLTIQRTQQEDSAVYLCASSPGLARNEQFFGPGTRLTVL.

This clonotype was counted ten times or more. A read error is likely, as this CDR3 ends without the conserved phenylalanine or tryptophan. Because the CDR3's place on the DNA is in doubt, the DNA is left out and the CDR3 is given as listed by TCRdb. V usage is TRBV7-6 and J usage is TRBJ2-7; no check of the table's D call, TRBD1, against the DNA was made. Germline V gene data show CDR1 as SGHVS and CDR2 as FNYEAQ. From its first to its last residue, the CDR3 has 18 amino acids. CDR3 loop: CASQTGTGVKDYGYTFGS.